The 21 T cell receptor beta chains below all came from one sample that was sequenced in a study of blood T cell repertoires in COVID-19. Profiled with immunoSEQ multiplex PCR; TCRdb holds only in-frame clones, not every one. This sample yields about 170,000 clones, of which roughly nine tenths are seen a single time; 7% belongs to the top ten. The sequencing sample was made of peripheral blood. The source of these receptors is a woman aged 80 or over in a cohort sampled during active or convalescent COVID-19.

A single count supports this clone. The V and J genes are TRBV15 and TRBJ2-7; TRBD2 agrees at 14 bases. The CDR3 is 19 residues long. From germline, CDR1 is LNHNV and CDR2 YYDKDF (reference sequence). Losses at the gene ends were 2 bases for V and 6 bases for J; bases not matched to a gene: 15. CDR3 bases: TGTGCCACCAGCAGAATTTGGCACCCGGGACTAGCGGGAGAGGCCGAGCAGTACGTC. Translated: CATSRIWHPGLAGEAEQYV.

This chain uses TRBV24-1 with TRBJ2-3; TRBD2 matches 7 bases. Germline loops: CDR1 KGHDR, CDR2 SFDVKD. CDR3 length equals 15 residues. The junction had 10 bases not matched to a gene; V was cut back by 7 bases and J by 4 bases. The chain's CDR3 is CATRPRGGVADTQYF. CDR3 coding DNA: TGTGCCACCAGGCCCCGCGGGGGTGTCGCAGATACGCAGTATTTT.

The V and J genes are TRBV30 and TRBJ1-2, with a weak D call TRBD1 (6 bases). Per germline, CDR1 GTSNPN and CDR2 SVGIG (reference sequence). The CDR3 covers 14 residues. The germline V and J ends were trimmed by 0 bases and 7 bases, with 15 bases remaining between them. The CDR3 loop reads CAWSVLAGALGYTF. For the CDR3, the DNA is TGTGCCTGGAGTGTACTTGCAGGGGCGCTTGGCTACACCTTC.

This clone was seen only a few times. This chain links TRBV19 with TRBJ1-2; no definite D call. This CDR3 comprises 12 residues. CDR1 LNHDA and CDR2 SQIVND come from the germline V gene (reference sequence). V was pared by 5 bases and J by 8 bases, with 12 bases between. The CDR3, as DNA: TGTGCCAGTAGTTCCCTCTATGTGGGCTACACCTTC. The encoded protein is CASSSLYVGYTF.

Turning to this clone: The sample contains more than one DNA sequence encoding this CDR3. The V and J genes are TRBV5-4 and TRBJ2-7, with 8 bases fitting TRBD1. J gave up 4 bases and V 0 bases, and 9 bases lay outside the gene matches. Germline V CDR1 and CDR2: SGHNT, YYREEE (reference sequence). There are 16 residues in the CDR3. Here the CDR3 DNA reads TGTGCCAGCAGCTTGGGAGGGCAGGGGGCGGGGTACGAGCAGTACGTC. Translation: CASSLGGQGAGYEQYV.

J is TRBJ2-7 and V is TRBV14, with 7 bases identical to TRBD2. This CDR3 is 11 amino acids long. After removal of 3 bases from V and 7 bases from J, the junction contained 0 bases not matched to a gene. Germline V gene data show CDR1 as SGHDN and CDR2 as FVKESK. The CDR3 region is CASSQGLEQYF. In DNA, the CDR3 is TGTGCCAGCAGCCAGGGACTAGAGCAGTACTTC.

The chain carries TRBV6-2 or TRBV6-3 and TRBJ1-5; D ambiguous. Germline lookup yields CDR1 MNHEY and CDR2 SVGEGT. This CDR3 has 15 residues. V lost 4 bases and J 2 bases, leaving 12 bases between the germline ends. For the CDR3, the DNA is TGTGCCAGCAGTTCCGCCGACATTCGCAATCAGCCCCAGCATTTT. This translates into CASSSADIRNQPQHF.

This clone was recorded a few times. The CDR3 here is CASSLDRANTEAFF. The CDR3 coding sequence is TGCGCCAGCAGCTTGGACAGGGCGAACACTGAAGCTTTCTTT. The genes are TRBV5-1 and TRBJ1-1, with D perhaps TRBD1 (6 bases). Germline assignment: CDR1 SGHRS and CDR2 YFSETQ. The length of the CDR3 is 14 residues. V was trimmed by 0 bases and J by 1 base, leaving 7 bases between them.

CDR3 in amino acids: CAWKQQELNTEAFF. In DNA, the CDR3 is TGTGCCTGGAAACAACAGGAGCTTAACACTGAAGCTTTCTTT. The chain links TRBV30 to TRBJ1-1; possibly TRBD1 for D (5 bases). CDR1 and CDR2 (germline): GTSNPN, SVGIG (reference sequence). The CDR3 spans 14 residues. The ends were cut back, 4 bases at V and 2 bases at J, with 14 bases in the middle.

This chain connects TRBV7-2 to TRBJ1-3; D call uncertain. CDR3 length: 13 residues. V was cut by 3 bases and J by 15 bases, with 18 bases left in between. The V gene's germline CDR1 is SGHTA and CDR2 FQGNSA. In DNA, the CDR3 is TGTGCCAGCAGCTTTGAGGAAGGTTACCGTGAATATTTT. It yields the protein CASSFEEGYREYF.

The V call is TRBV28, the J call TRBJ1-5; D is perhaps TRBD1 (6 bases). The V gene lost 2 bases and the J gene lost 2 bases, with 10 bases spanning the gap. CDR3 length equals 15 residues. Germline CDR1 MDHEN, CDR2 SYDVKM. The CDR3 sequence is CASSLQGMGNQPQHF. Written as DNA, the CDR3 is TGTGCCAGCAGTTTACAGGGGATGGGCAATCAGCCCCAGCATTTT.

The chain uses TRBV10-2 and TRBJ2-1, with TRBD1 identical over 9 bases. Germline V CDR1 and CDR2: WSHSY, SAAADI. V gave up 6 bases and J gave up 4 bases; unmatched junction bases: 7. This CDR3 has 15 amino acids. CDR3 sequence: CASRTGGLGYNEQFF. Written as DNA, the CDR3 is TGCGCCAGCAGAACAGGGGGCCTTGGGTACAATGAGCAGTTCTTC.

The chain uses TRBV5-1 and TRBJ1-6; 7 bases match TRBD1. This CDR3 has 16 amino acids. V lost 4 bases and J lost 7; bases outside the gene matches: 11. From germline, CDR1 is SGHRS and CDR2 YFSETQ. CDR3 loop: CASSRLSQGPNSPLHF. The CDR3 bases are TGCGCCAGCAGCAGACTTTCACAGGGGCCCAATTCACCCCTCCACTTT.

The chain carries TRBV2 and TRBJ2-1; weak D call: TRBD2 (5 bases). Looked up from germline, CDR1 is SNHLY and CDR2 is FYNNEI. Trimming stripped 10 bases from V and 5 bases from J, with 21 bases between. This CDR3 has 15 residues. CDR3 DNA sequence: TGTGCCACCGCCCTTAGGACGGTCGGGGACAATGAGCAGTTCTTC. Amino acid sequence: CATALRTVGDNEQFF.

The chain couples TRBV28 to TRBJ2-2; 9 bases match TRBD2. V lost 3 bases and J lost 7; bases outside the gene matches: 9. The CDR3 covers 16 residues. CDR1 is MDHEN, CDR2 SYDVKM, per germline. The CDR3 coding sequence is TGTGCCAGCAGTTTCGCTAGCGGGGCCTTGATCGGGGAGCTGTTTTTT. Its protein product is CASSFASGALIGELFF.

The V and J genes are TRBV20-1 and TRBJ1-2; D gene ambiguous. Germline lookup yields CDR1 DFQATT and CDR2 SNEGSKA (reference sequence). Between the trimmed V and J ends, which lost 6 bases and 8 bases, there was a span of 13 bases. The CDR3 covers 11 residues. The DNA for the CDR3 is TGCAGTGCGTCCCGTTCTCGGGGCTACACCTTC. This encodes CSASRSRGYTF.

This clone was counted once. The gene calls are TRBV28 and TRBJ1-2; D possibly corresponds to TRBD1 (5 bases). V lost 5 bases and J lost 4, with 20 bases in between. CDR3 length equals 16 residues. Germline CDR1 and CDR2: MDHEN and SYDVKM. The CDR3 coding sequence is TGTGCCAGCAGTCCCTCGCAGGGTAGTCTTGCCTATGGCTACACCTTC. The encoded protein is CASSPSQGSLAYGYTF.

The genes are TRBV6-2 or TRBV6-3 and TRBJ1-2, with 8 bases that match TRBD1. CDR1 and CDR2 from the germline V gene are MNHEY and SVGEGT. The CDR3 runs to 15 residues. The ends lost 4 bases at V and 3 bases at J; junction bases unmatched: 7. The CDR3, as DNA: TGTGCCAGCAGTTCTCCCCAGGGGGCAGACTATGGCTACACCTTC. It specifies CASSSPQGADYGYTF.

DNA for the CDR3: TGCGCCAGCAGCTTGGCTTTATCGGGCGAGCAGTACGTC. It specifies CASSLALSGEQYV. The chain is built from TRBV5-1 and TRBJ2-7; no clear D. Trimming cost V 0 bases and J 6 bases, with 10 bases left between them. There are 13 residues in the CDR3. Looked up from germline, CDR1 is SGHRS and CDR2 is YFSETQ.

The chain couples TRBV9 to TRBJ1-4, with D possibly being TRBD1 (6 bases). The CDR3 spans 15 residues. Germline lookup yields CDR1 SGDLS and CDR2 YYNGEE. Deletions cut 4 bases from V and 1 base from J, with 11 bases between. The CDR3 is CASSTMTGTNEKLFF. DNA of the CDR3: TGTGCCAGCAGCACCATGACAGGAACTAATGAAAAACTGTTTTTT.

The V gene is TRBV7-2, the J gene TRBJ2-2; 8 bases are shared with TRBD1. Trimming took 5 bases from V and 7 from J; bases not matched to a gene: 3. The CDR3 covers 13 residues. Germline lookup yields CDR1 SGHTA and CDR2 FQGNSA. CDR3 sequence reads: CASSPDRGGELFF. The CDR3 nucleotides are TGTGCCAGCAGCCCCGACAGGGGCGGGGAGCTGTTTTTT.